A single TCR beta chain is shown here with its context. Clones were sequenced by immunoSEQ multiplex PCR, and TCRdb holds only the in-frame ones, with some missing. The data hold approximately 94,000 clones, with almost 97% observed a single time. This record belongs to a study of technical replicates of blood from four donors. Germline-derived CDR1 and CDR2 are GTSNPN and SVGIG (reference sequence). The J segment lost 13 bases and the V segment lost 2 bases, leaving 5 bases of the junction unmatched. This CDR3 comprises 11 residues. V and J are TRBV30 and TRBJ2-1; 7 nucleotides match TRBD2. The TCR comes from a human donor in good health. Sequenced input: T cells isolated from PBMCs. CDR3 residues: CAWSPGGSQFF. The DNA for the CDR3 is TGTGCCTGGAGTCCCGGGGGGAGTCAGTTCTTC.